The 29 T cell receptor beta chains below were found in one sample sequenced in a study of CD4 T cells in relation to SARS-CoV-2 and coronaviruses. Their antigen targets remain unknown. Data came from immunoSEQ multiplex PCR; TCRdb stores just in-frame clones and leaves some out. The table includes 30,000 to 45,000 clones, about 79% detected once. The material sequenced was naive CD4+ T cells from PBMCs, cultured in vitro. As for subset: naive CD4+ T cells isolated by negative enrichment. The receptors shown here come from an adult with COVID-19.

The V call is TRBV11-1, the J call TRBJ1-4; unclear D gene. Germline CDR1 is SGHAT and CDR2 is FQDESV (reference sequence). The V gene lost 5 bases and the J gene lost 5 bases, with 15 bases spanning the gap. There are 15 residues in the CDR3. The CDR3 protein is CASSLEVGRNEKLFF. The DNA of the CDR3 is TGTGCCAGCAGCCTAGAGGTAGGGAGGAATGAAAAACTGTTTTTT.

The chain recombines TRBV24-1 with TRBJ2-1; D is possibly TRBD1 or TRBD2 (5 bases each). Trimming pared 4 bases from V and 5 bases from J, leaving 11 bases between. The CDR3 spans 14 residues. Germline V lookup: CDR1 KGHDR, CDR2 SFDVKD. CDR3 bases: TGTGCCACCAGTGACCCGGGACCACACAATGAGCAGTTCTTC. Its translation: CATSDPGPHNEQFF.

V gene TRBV29-1 combines with J gene TRBJ2-1; D tentatively reads TRBD1 or TRBD2 (6 bases each). CDR3 length: 16 amino acids. The V gene's germline CDR1 is SQVTM and CDR2 ANQGSEA. V was shortened by 3 bases and J by 0 bases, with 15 bases between the two germline ends. The CDR3: CSVDSGALVSYNEQFF. The CDR3 DNA follows: TGCAGCGTTGATTCGGGGGCCCTAGTCTCCTACAATGAGCAGTTCTTC.

The gene calls are TRBV6-1 and TRBJ1-2, with TRBD1 matching over 7 bases. The CDR3 covers 18 residues. CDR1 and CDR2 (germline): MNHNS, SASEGT. The junction had 16 bases not matched to a gene; V was cut back by 1 base and J by 5 bases. CDR3 sequence: CASSEVIIPGQRYYGYTF. The CDR3 DNA is TGTGCCAGCAGTGAAGTCATAATACCGGGACAGAGATATTATGGCTACACCTTC.

The rearrangement joins TRBV4-1 to TRBJ1-4; D is unresolved. Germline assignment: CDR1 MGHRA and CDR2 YSYEKL. The CDR3 sequence is 13 residues long. V was clipped by 0 bases and J by 8 bases, with 7 bases between them. CDR3 in DNA: TGCGCCAGCAGCCAAGATGGAAGGGAAAAACTGTTTTTT. Translation gives CASSQDGREKLFF.

The chain employs TRBV28 and TRBJ2-3; TRBD2 matches at 14 bases. Per germline, CDR1 MDHEN and CDR2 SYDVKM. The V and J ends lost 4 bases and 6 bases, in that order; junction bases with no gene match: 9. The CDR3 extends over 17 amino acids. The chain's CDR3 is CASSWGLAGDGGDTQYF. CDR3 coding DNA: TGTGCCAGCAGTTGGGGACTAGCGGGAGACGGCGGCGATACGCAGTATTTT.

This clone was detected once. This chain joins TRBV11-3 and TRBJ2-1; a weak D match, TRBD1 (5 bases). V lost 3 bases and J 5 bases, leaving 8 bases between the germline ends. Germline V gene data show CDR1 as SGHNT and CDR2 as YENEEA. CDR3 length: 13 amino acids. The CDR3 region has the DNA TGTGCCAGCAGCTTGACAGAAAACAATGAGCAGTTCTTC. This codes for CASSLTENNEQFF.

This chain uses TRBV2 with TRBJ2-7, with D perhaps matching TRBD2 (5 bases). The CDR3 covers 14 residues. Trimming removed 3 bases at V and 1 base at J, with 10 bases between. Germline CDR1 is SNHLY and CDR2 is FYNNEI. Written as DNA, the CDR3 is TGTGCCAGCAGTGATGCGGGTGGATCCTACGAGCAGTACTTC. It encodes CASSDAGGSYEQYF.

This sequence joins TRBV5-5 and TRBJ1-1; D gene ambiguous. Germline V CDR1 and CDR2: SGHKS, YYEKEE (reference sequence). Trimming pared 2 bases from V and 10 bases from J, leaving 12 bases between. There are 12 residues in the CDR3. The CDR3 DNA reads TGTGCCAGCAGCTTCGGCAGTCGTGGAGCTTTCTTT. Translated: CASSFGSRGAFF.

The chain has TRBV2 and TRBJ2-7, with D hard to call. The CDR3 runs to 13 residues. V was cut by 3 bases and J by 5 bases, with 11 bases left in between. Germline values: CDR1 SNHLY, CDR2 FYNNEI. The CDR3 loop is CASSDTPMDEQYF. DNA of the CDR3: TGTGCCAGCAGTGACACCCCGATGGACGAGCAGTACTTC.

The J gene is TRBJ2-7, the V gene TRBV7-9; D possibly uses TRBD1 or TRBD2 (5 bases each). Per germline, CDR1 SEHNR and CDR2 FQNEAQ (reference sequence). This CDR3 is built from 14 residues. Trimming removed 5 bases at V and 4 bases at J, with 15 bases between. The CDR3 here is CASSRRDGSYEQYF. In nucleotides, the CDR3 is TGTGCCAGCAGCCGCCGGGACGGCTCTTACGAGCAGTACTTC.

The chain has TRBV19 and TRBJ1-1; D is uncertain. The CDR3 consists of 14 residues. V lost 2 bases to trimming and J lost 1 base, with 8 bases between them. The germline V gene has CDR1 LNHDA and CDR2 SQIVND (reference sequence). The CDR3 nucleotides are TGTGCCAGTAGTATATCAAGGGCGAACACTGAAGCTTTCTTT. Translating it yields CASSISRANTEAFF.

This sequence joins TRBV6-1 and TRBJ1-5, with a weak D call TRBD1 (6 bases). There are 15 residues in the CDR3. CDR1 is MNHNS and CDR2 is SASEGT in the germline V gene. The V gene lost 3 bases and the J gene lost 7 bases, with 16 bases spanning the gap. The CDR3 protein is CASSDRQVRAQPQHF. The CDR3 coding sequence is TGTGCCAGCAGTGATAGACAGGTCCGAGCGCAGCCCCAGCATTTT.

This chain connects TRBV5-4 to TRBJ2-2, with D maybe TRBD2 (7 bases). Trimming left V 1 base short and J 6 bases short, with 22 bases between. CDR3 length: 18 amino acids. Germline CDR1 SGHNT, CDR2 YYREEE (reference sequence). In DNA, the CDR3 is TGTGCCAGCAGCTTGATCCGGGGCCGGAGGGAGGGGGCCGGGGAGCTGTTTTTT. Protein sequence: CASSLIRGRREGAGELFF.

This clone was counted between two and nine times. This rearrangement joins TRBV20-1 to TRBJ2-7; D gene uncertain. The germline V gene encodes CDR1 DFQATT and CDR2 SNEGSKA (reference sequence). The V gene lost 4 bases and the J gene lost 3 bases, with 7 bases spanning the gap. The CDR3 has 11 amino acids. The CDR3 DNA sequence: TGCAGTGCTACTCAAAGCTACGAGCAGTACTTC. Its protein is CSATQSYEQYF.

The chain has TRBV7-8 and TRBJ2-5; D unresolved. The V gene lost 1 base and the J gene lost 7 bases, with 10 bases spanning the gap. Looked up from germline, CDR1 is SGHVS and CDR2 is FQNEAQ. The length of the CDR3 is 13 residues. CDR3 sequence reads: CASSLEESATQYF. The CDR3 DNA reads as TGTGCCAGCAGCTTAGAGGAATCAGCGACCCAGTACTTC.

Turning to this clone: One end of the junction does not line up with germline, which may come from a read error. J is TRBJ2-1 and V is TRBV7-7, with D possibly matching TRBD1 (5 bases). Germline V gives CDR1 SSHAT, CDR2 FNYEAQ (reference sequence). This CDR3 has 15 amino acids. CDR3 sequence (DNA): TGTGCTAGCAGCCCCCAAGGTGGGGCCCTCAATGAGCAGTTCTTC. Translated: CASSPQGGALNEQFF.

The chain recombines TRBV28 with TRBJ1-2; TRBD1 agrees at 9 bases. The trim removed 7 bases at V and 7 bases at J, leaving 16 bases unmatched. There are 16 residues in the CDR3. Germline V gene sequence: CDR1 MDHEN, CDR2 SYDVKM. CDR3 in DNA: TGTGCCAGCAACTCAAGAACGGGACAGGGATACGGTGGCTACACCTTC. The encoded protein is CASNSRTGQGYGGYTF.

The chain is built from TRBV9 and TRBJ2-5; no firm D call. The CDR3 totals 14 residues. V shed 0 bases and J shed 3 bases, with 9 bases lying between them. CDR1 is SGDLS, CDR2 YYNGEE, per germline. This CDR3 reads CASSVGAGEETQYF. CDR3 in DNA: TGTGCCAGCAGCGTAGGGGCCGGAGAAGAGACCCAGTACTTC.

The chain couples TRBV5-1 to TRBJ1-6, with D unresolved. Germline CDR1 reads SGHRS; CDR2 reads YFSETQ. Trimming removed 0 bases at V and 8 bases at J, with 12 bases between. This CDR3 region has 15 residues. CDR3 sequence: CASSLDVTSHSPLHF. The CDR3 DNA is TGCGCCAGCAGCTTGGATGTGACATCTCATTCACCCCTCCACTTT.

This clone has just a few counts. The CDR3: CAISESSGIEQYF. CDR3 sequence (DNA): TGTGCCATCAGTGAGTCTAGCGGGATTGAGCAGTACTTC. The chain uses TRBV10-3 and TRBJ2-7; 8 positions match TRBD2. Losses at the gene ends were 0 bases for V and 7 bases for J; bases not matched to a gene: 2. The length of the CDR3 is 13 residues. Germline values: CDR1 ENHRY, CDR2 SYGVKD.

The chain recombines TRBV29-1 with TRBJ2-5; 8 bases are shared with TRBD2. With V trimmed by 4 bases and J by 5 bases, 12 bases remained unmatched. The germline V gene has CDR1 SQVTM and CDR2 ANQGSEA. The CDR3 sequence is 15 residues long. The chain's CDR3 is CSVASPGGARETQYF. The CDR3, as DNA: TGCAGCGTTGCAAGTCCGGGGGGGGCCAGGGAGACCCAGTACTTC.

The J gene is TRBJ2-1, the V gene TRBV4-1; D remains unclear. The V end lost 7 bases, the J end lost 4 bases, and 17 bases lay between the germline ends. The CDR3 has 15 amino acids. Germline values: CDR1 MGHRA, CDR2 YSYEKL. CDR3 sequence (DNA): TGCGCCAGCAACTCGCCCGACGGTGCATACAATGAGCAGTTCTTC. This codes for CASNSPDGAYNEQFF.

The CDR3 bases are TGTGCCAGCAGTTTATCCGGCGGGAGGGGACAGACCCAGTACTTC. This encodes CASSLSGGRGQTQYF. The V gene is TRBV27, the J gene TRBJ2-5, with 9 bases aligning to TRBD2. The CDR3 loop spans 15 amino acids. Germline V lookup: CDR1 MNHEY, CDR2 SMNVEV (reference sequence). J gave up 6 bases and V 0 bases, and 5 bases lay outside the gene matches.

The chain carries TRBV7-2 and TRBJ2-5; TRBD2 matches at 8 bases. Germline-derived CDR1 and CDR2 are SGHTA and FQGNSA. V was clipped by 1 base and J by 5 bases; unmatched bases: 6. CDR3 length: 15 amino acids. The CDR3 is CASSLVPGGPETQYF. Written as DNA, the CDR3 is TGTGCCAGCAGCTTAGTTCCGGGAGGGCCGGAGACCCAGTACTTC.

This chain joins TRBV29-1 and TRBJ2-3, with no clear D. Germline CDR1 and CDR2: SQVTM and ANQGSEA. The CDR3 contains 13 residues. Trimming cost V 5 bases and J 2 bases, with 11 bases left between them. The CDR3 protein is CSVRQYDTDTQYF. CDR3 sequence (DNA): TGCAGCGTTCGACAATACGACACAGATACGCAGTATTTT.

This clone was seen just once. This sequence joins TRBV28 and TRBJ2-1; the match to TRBD2 covers 10 bases. The CDR3 runs to 16 residues. Germline CDR1 MDHEN, CDR2 SYDVKM. Trimming took 1 base from V and 7 from J; bases not matched to a gene: 7. The CDR3 loop reads CASSLLSGRVDNEQFF. CDR3 nucleotides: TGTGCCAGCAGTTTATTAAGCGGGAGGGTTGATAATGAGCAGTTCTTC.

This chain uses TRBV28 with TRBJ2-1, with D unresolved. Looked up from germline, CDR1 is MDHEN and CDR2 is SYDVKM. V lost 5 bases and J 0 bases, leaving 5 bases between the germline ends. This CDR3 contains 13 residues. For the CDR3, the DNA is TGTGCCAGCAGTGTTAACTCCTACAATGAGCAGTTCTTC. It yields the protein CASSVNSYNEQFF.

This clone was observed a handful of times. The rearrangement links TRBV27 to TRBJ2-2; possibly TRBD1 or TRBD2 for D (5 bases each). Trimming left V 2 bases short and J 2 bases short, with 18 bases between. The CDR3 loop spans 18 amino acids. Germline loops: CDR1 MNHEY, CDR2 SMNVEV (reference sequence). The CDR3 nucleotides read TGTGCCAGCAGTTTAAATCCGGGATCGGGACCAAACACCGGGGAGCTGTTTTTT. Translation: CASSLNPGSGPNTGELFF.